Listed below are T cell receptor beta chains from one sample, sequenced in a study of graft-versus-host responses after intestinal transplantation. Produced via immunoSEQ multiplex PCR; TCRdb's table is partial and in-frame only. Found here are 5,000 to 6,500 clones, around 33% of them singletons; the top ten hold around 31%. The source was alloreactive CD8+ T cells from a mixed lymphocyte reaction culture, collected before intestinal transplant. These receptor sequences come from a human patient who received an intestinal transplant. The CDR3 runs from the conserved cysteine through the conserved F or W. A D gene is named only where the DNA matches it firmly. Size values are once, few and many counts, or a class for expanded clones, and some rows have none.

j_call: TRBJ1-2
d_call: .
v_call: TRBV30
clone_size: .
cdr3_aa: CAWSDRTGYYGYTF
cdr3_nt: TGTGCCTGGAGTGACCGCACAGGCTACTATGGCTACACCTTC

j_call: TRBJ2-6
d_call: TRBD1
v_call: TRBV10-3
clone_size: .
cdr3_aa: CAISEGWRQGATGANVLTF
cdr3_nt: TGTGCCATCAGTGAAGGGTGGAGACAGGGGGCAACCGGGGCCAACGTCCTGACTTTC

j_call: TRBJ1-2
d_call: .
v_call: TRBV4-1
clone_size: .
cdr3_aa: CASSQDWGETYGYTF
cdr3_nt: TGCGCCAGCAGCCAAGATTGGGGAGAGACCTATGGCTACACCTTC

j_call: TRBJ2-1
d_call: .
v_call: TRBV4-1
clone_size: .
cdr3_aa: CASSSPPAGSYNEQFF
cdr3_nt: TGCGCCAGCAGCTCACCGCCCGCGGGGTCCTACAATGAGCAGTTCTTC

j_call: TRBJ2-2
d_call: .
v_call: TRBV5-8
clone_size: .
cdr3_aa: CASSLVGAFTGELFF
cdr3_nt: TGTGCCAGCAGCTTGGTAGGAGCCTTCACCGGGGAGCTGTTTTTT

j_call: TRBJ2-7
d_call: TRBD1
v_call: TRBV27
clone_size: few
cdr3_aa: CASSLPGGYEQYF
cdr3_nt: TGTGCCAGCAGTTTACCAGGGGGTTACGAGCAGTACTTC

j_call: TRBJ2-5
d_call: TRBD2
v_call: TRBV5-1
clone_size: .
cdr3_aa: CASSSETSGYQETQYF
cdr3_nt: TGCGCCAGCAGCTCAGAGACTAGCGGGTACCAAGAGACCCAGTACTTC

j_call: TRBJ2-1
d_call: TRBD2
v_call: TRBV7-3
clone_size: .
cdr3_aa: CASSPLAGVDEQFF
cdr3_nt: TGTGCCAGCAGCCCTCTAGCGGGAGTGGATGAGCAGTTCTTC

j_call: TRBJ2-1
d_call: TRBD2
v_call: TRBV7-3
clone_size: few
cdr3_aa: CASSFLGTSGYNEQFF
cdr3_nt: TGTGCCAGCAGCTTTCTCGGGACTAGCGGCTACAATGAGCAGTTCTTC

j_call: TRBJ2-7
d_call: .
v_call: TRBV5-1
clone_size: .
cdr3_aa: CASSQDRLSTYEQYF
cdr3_nt: TGCGCCAGCAGCCAAGACAGATTATCGACCTACGAGCAGTACTTC

j_call: TRBJ2-2
d_call: TRBD2
v_call: TRBV5-4
clone_size: .
cdr3_aa: CASSLAGLAGALGELFF
cdr3_nt: TGTGCCAGCAGCTTGGCCGGACTAGCGGGAGCCCTCGGGGAGCTGTTTTTT

j_call: TRBJ1-1
d_call: .
v_call: TRBV7-8
clone_size: few
cdr3_aa: CASSLSPSSFQTEAFF
cdr3_nt: TGTGCCAGCAGCTTAAGTCCCTCTAGCTTCCAGACTGAAGCTTTCTTT

j_call: TRBJ2-7
d_call: .
v_call: TRBV7-6
clone_size: medium-sized
cdr3_aa: CASSPGLAAYEQYF
cdr3_nt: TGTGCCAGCAGCCCGGGACTTGCCGCCTACGAGCAGTACTTC

j_call: TRBJ2-7
d_call: TRBD1
v_call: TRBV27
clone_size: few
cdr3_aa: CASSLVGTGGYEQYF
cdr3_nt: TGTGCCAGCAGTTTAGTCGGGACAGGGGGCTACGAGCAGTACTTC

j_call: TRBJ2-1
d_call: TRBD1
v_call: TRBV5-6
clone_size: .
cdr3_aa: CASRRQGTIYNEQFF
cdr3_nt: TGTGCCAGCAGGAGACAGGGGACGATCTACAATGAGCAGTTCTTC

j_call: TRBJ2-3
d_call: .
v_call: TRBV19
clone_size: few
cdr3_aa: CAVRRIGTDTQYF
cdr3_nt: TGTGCAGTCCGGAGGATCGGCACAGATACGCAGTATTTT

j_call: TRBJ1-2
d_call: .
v_call: TRBV6-6
clone_size: .
cdr3_aa: CASSYSGVGYTF
cdr3_nt: TGTGCCAGCAGTTACTCAGGGGTTGGCTACACCTTC

j_call: TRBJ1-4
d_call: .
v_call: TRBV6-5
clone_size: medium-sized
cdr3_aa: CASSYGSGEKLFF
cdr3_nt: TGTGCCAGCAGTTACGGGTCGGGGGAAAAACTGTTTTTT